This T cell receptor beta chain is from a study of shared clonotypes between healthy human individuals. Across the whole study: The cohort had two women and three men, ages 18 to 49. Notes on the study in general: Enrolling few donors narrowed the genetic and exposure-history diversity that was represented. Sampling used blood alone; tissue repertoires probably differ.

For this clone: Its specificity is unknown.

Per the study methods: Quality scores were absent from the junction-only immunoSEQ sequences, so filtering differed. Produced via immunoSEQ multiplex PCR; TCRdb's table is partial and in-frame only. D and trimming were read from the DNA, whereas the V and J calls and clone size are those reported in that table. The sample gives some 320,000 clones, roughly 84% of which show up once; 15% to 20% is in the top ten. J lost 6 bases, V lost 6 bases, and 8 bases had no gene match. Germline assignment: CDR1 SQVTM and CDR2 ANQGSEA. The CDR3 loop spans 13 amino acids. This clonotype originated in a young man in good health. Sequencing input: memory CD8+ T cells sorted from blood. The subset here: CD45RO+ cells pooled with CCR7-negative TemRA cells. The V gene is TRBV29-1, the J gene TRBJ2-3; 8 nucleotides line up with TRBD1. CDR3 in DNA: TGCAGCGTCCTGTGGGACAGGTGGGATACGCAGTATTTT. It specifies CSVLWDRWDTQYF.